Below, 21 T cell receptor beta chains from the same sample are listed, as sequenced in a study of T cell repertoires in cytomegalovirus infection. TCRdb analysed the reads with MiXCR anew, one entry per CDR3 protein. The table includes almost 500,000 distinct CDR3 sequences, 11% detected once. The sequencing sample was made of PBMCs. The source is a human donor in good health (CMV status not recorded). Some clones in this sample may be carry-over from other donors' samples.

The chain is built from TRBV20-1 and TRBJ2-1; D gene unclear. Germline V gene data show CDR1 as DFQATT and CDR2 as SNEGSKA (reference sequence). V dropped 6 bases and J dropped 0 bases, with 18 bases sitting between them. The CDR3 contains 16 residues. CDR3: CSARAGGKFSYNEQFF. For the CDR3, the DNA is TGCAGTGCCCGAGCCGGCGGTAAATTCTCCTACAATGAGCAGTTCTTC.

This clonotype was detected a few times. The rearrangement uses TRBV5-4 and TRBJ1-4, with 9 positions matching TRBD1. V shed 1 base, J shed 5 bases, and the junction held 3 bases outside the gene matches. This CDR3 has 15 residues. Germline lookup yields CDR1 SGHNT and CDR2 YYREEE (reference sequence). In DNA, the CDR3 is TGTGCCAGCAGCTTGAGGGGACAGGGAAATGAAAAACTGTTTTTT. Its translation is CASSLRGQGNEKLFF.

Remarks on this clonotype: One end of the junction is discordant with germline, which a read error may explain. The J gene is TRBJ2-1, the V gene TRBV29-1; 10 bases line up with TRBD2. The CDR3 length is 13 residues. Germline V gives CDR1 SQVTM, CDR2 ANQGSEA. The CDR3, as DNA: TGCAGCGTTGTGGGACTAGCGACTAATGAGCAGCTCTTC. Amino acids: CSVVGLATNEQLF.

This clonotype was seen ten or more times. The chain employs TRBV12-3 or TRBV12-4 and TRBJ2-7; tentative D call: TRBD1 (5 bases). V was cut by 7 bases and J by 3 bases, with 7 bases left in between. This CDR3 is built from 11 residues. The CDR3 DNA sequence: TGTGCCAGCACCAGGGACTACGAGCAGTACTTC. Translating it yields CASTRDYEQYF.

This clonotype was found many times. The J gene is TRBJ2-7, the V gene TRBV7-2; possibly TRBD1 for D (5 bases). V lost 5 bases to trimming and J lost 2 bases, with 10 bases between them. In germline, CDR1 is SGHTA, CDR2 FQGNSA. This CDR3 has 13 residues. The CDR3 sequence: CASSGRQTYEQYF. The CDR3 DNA is TGTGCCAGCAGCGGGCGACAGACCTACGAGCAGTACTTC.

This clonotype appeared many times. The rearrangement joins TRBV19 to TRBJ1-5; TRBD1 might be the D (5 bases). V was pared by 10 bases and J by 0 bases, with 10 bases between. Germline CDR1 and CDR2: LNHDA and SQIVND (reference sequence). This CDR3 spans 13 amino acids. CDR3 DNA sequence: TGTGCCACCCGAAGGGGTAGCAATCAGCCCCAGCATTTT. This codes for CATRRGSNQPQHF.

This clonotype has ten or more counts. The V gene is TRBV7-6, the J gene TRBJ2-1; D is unclear. CDR3 length equals 17 residues. Per the germline V gene, CDR1 is SGHVS and CDR2 is FNYEAQ. Trimming shortened V by 2 bases and J by 1 base, and 15 bases separated the two germline ends. The CDR3 sequence is CASSLSTPSGSYNEQFF. The CDR3 DNA is TGTGCCAGCAGCTTATCGACACCTTCTGGGTCCTACAATGAGCAGTTCTTC.

V gene TRBV14 combines with J gene TRBJ2-7; D is unclear. With 6 bases removed from V and 2 bases from J, the gap between germline ends came to 14 bases. The CDR3 runs to 14 residues. Germline V gene lookup returns CDR1 SGHDN and CDR2 FVKESK. The chain's CDR3 is CASRPTGPPYEQYF. CDR3 DNA sequence: TGTGCCAGCAGACCGACCGGGCCCCCCTACGAGCAGTACTTC.

This clonotype was counted between two and nine times. The rearrangement links TRBV9 to TRBJ1-4; no firm D call. Trimming removed 0 bases at V and 3 bases at J, with 6 bases between. CDR1 SGDLS and CDR2 YYNGEE come from the germline V gene. The CDR3 is made up of 14 amino acids. The CDR3 DNA is TGTGCCAGCAGCGTAGACAGTTCTAATGAAAAACTGTTTTTT. As protein: CASSVDSSNEKLFF.

The CDR3 region has the DNA TGTGCCAGCATCCCGGGACCTATTTATGGCTACACCTTC. It encodes CASIPGPIYGYTF. The chain employs TRBV2 and TRBJ1-2, with D possibly matching TRBD1 (5 bases). This CDR3 contains 13 residues. The V end was cut by 7 bases, the J end by 5 bases, with 14 bases between. Germline V gene lookup returns CDR1 SNHLY and CDR2 FYNNEI.

The V and J genes are TRBV19 and TRBJ1-5; D unresolved. Germline V CDR1 and CDR2: LNHDA, SQIVND (reference sequence). The CDR3 length is 14 residues. The V gene lost 0 bases and the J gene lost 11 bases, with 14 bases spanning the gap. The CDR3 loop reads CASSIDAAPRSQHF. In nucleotides, the CDR3 is TGTGCCAGTAGTATAGACGCAGCACCTCGGTCCCAGCATTTT.

The table lists this clonotype with many counts. CDR3 protein: CASSAGTGGGEQYF. In nucleotides, the CDR3 is TGTGCCAGCAGTGCCGGGACAGGGGGCGGGGAGCAGTACTTC. The J gene is TRBJ2-7, the V gene TRBV12-3 or TRBV12-4, with 12 bases matching TRBD1. The CDR3 has 14 amino acids. The V and J ends lost 5 bases and 7 bases, in that order; junction bases with no gene match: 6.

This clonotype was seen repeatedly, ten times or more. V is TRBV5-4 and J is TRBJ1-2; D gene uncertain. Trimming took off 0 bases at V and 8 bases at J, with 14 bases between the two ends. Germline V CDR1 and CDR2: SGHNT, YYREEE (reference sequence). CDR3 length: 14 amino acids. Here the CDR3 reads CASSLVQWSGGYTF. CDR3 nucleotide sequence: TGTGCCAGCAGCTTGGTGCAGTGGAGCGGAGGCTACACCTTC.

The chain links TRBV7-9 to TRBJ2-3; maybe TRBD2 (6 bases). V lost 6 bases and J lost 2, with 12 bases in between. The CDR3 spans 14 residues. The germline V gene encodes CDR1 SEHNR and CDR2 FQNEAQ (reference sequence). This CDR3 reads CASRLGGYTDTQYF. CDR3 DNA sequence: TGTGCCAGCAGACTCGGGGGATACACAGATACGCAGTATTTT.

This clonotype was picked up many times. This chain joins TRBV6-5 and TRBJ1-1; 9 positions match TRBD1. V lost 8 bases to trimming and J lost 8 bases; unmatched junction nucleotides: 15. Germline V CDR1 and CDR2: MNHEY, SVGAGI. This CDR3 is built from 15 residues. This CDR3 is CASGSRGQDRGEAFF. The CDR3 coding sequence is TGTGCCAGCGGATCCCGAGGACAGGACAGGGGAGAAGCTTTCTTT.

This clonotype came up a few times. CDR3 in amino acids: CASSLAGGQLPYEQYF. CDR3 sequence (DNA): TGTGCCAGCAGCTTGGCGGGGGGACAGTTGCCCTACGAGCAGTACTTC. The chain recombines TRBV5-4 with TRBJ2-7; D may correspond to TRBD1 or TRBD2 (7 bases each). This CDR3 comprises 16 residues. Germline-derived CDR1 and CDR2 are SGHNT and YYREEE (reference sequence). V dropped 0 bases and J dropped 2 bases, with 15 bases sitting between them.

In its sample, this clonotype was seen many times. The chain couples TRBV18 to TRBJ1-1; TRBD1 matches at 9 bases. Unmatched junction bases numbered 7, after V lost 8 bases and J lost 0 bases. CDR1 is KGHSH, CDR2 LQKENI, per germline. The CDR3 loop spans 15 amino acids. The CDR3 nucleotides are TGTGCCAGCAGCCCTGGACAGGGGATGAACACTGAAGCTTTCTTT. It translates to CASSPGQGMNTEAFF.

In its sample, this clonotype was seen many times. V usage is TRBV7-3 and J usage is TRBJ2-1, with D perhaps TRBD1 (5 bases). Germline CDR1 reads SGHTA; CDR2 reads FQGTGA. Trimming pared 1 base from V and 9 bases from J, leaving 25 bases between. This CDR3 has 18 residues. CDR3 in DNA: TGTGCCAGCAGCTTAAAGTCTGCAGGGAATTCGGCTACGGGTGAGCAGTTCTTC. Translation: CASSLKSAGNSATGEQFF.

Many counts were recorded for this clonotype. J is TRBJ2-2 and V is TRBV6-5; TRBD1 aligns across 7 bases. The germline CDR1 and CDR2 sequences are MNHEY and SVGAGI. The CDR3 length is 14 residues. Trimming took 10 bases from V and 0 from J; bases not matched to a gene: 5. The CDR3 DNA is TGTGCCATCCGAGGGGGCGCGAACACCGGGGAGCTGTTTTTT. It is translated as CAIRGGANTGELFF.

The sample holds many counts of this clonotype. The J gene is TRBJ2-3, the V gene TRBV6-2 or TRBV6-3; tentatively, D is TRBD1 or TRBD2 (5 bases each). The CDR3 consists of 13 residues. Germline CDR1 MNHEY, CDR2 SVGEGT. The V gene lost 0 bases and the J gene lost 8 bases, with 9 bases spanning the gap. The chain's CDR3 is CASSYSGAPTQYF. CDR3 sequence (DNA): TGTGCCAGCAGTTACTCCGGGGCCCCTACGCAGTATTTT.

The V and J genes are TRBV2 and TRBJ2-3; perhaps TRBD1 as D (7 bases). Germline CDR1 and CDR2: SNHLY and FYNNEI. CDR3 length: 15 residues. Trimming removed 6 bases at V and 5 bases at J, with 18 bases between. The CDR3 DNA follows: TGTGCCAGCAGCCCTTGGAGGGGGCAGGGAGATACGCAGTATTTT. Protein: CASSPWRGQGDTQYF.